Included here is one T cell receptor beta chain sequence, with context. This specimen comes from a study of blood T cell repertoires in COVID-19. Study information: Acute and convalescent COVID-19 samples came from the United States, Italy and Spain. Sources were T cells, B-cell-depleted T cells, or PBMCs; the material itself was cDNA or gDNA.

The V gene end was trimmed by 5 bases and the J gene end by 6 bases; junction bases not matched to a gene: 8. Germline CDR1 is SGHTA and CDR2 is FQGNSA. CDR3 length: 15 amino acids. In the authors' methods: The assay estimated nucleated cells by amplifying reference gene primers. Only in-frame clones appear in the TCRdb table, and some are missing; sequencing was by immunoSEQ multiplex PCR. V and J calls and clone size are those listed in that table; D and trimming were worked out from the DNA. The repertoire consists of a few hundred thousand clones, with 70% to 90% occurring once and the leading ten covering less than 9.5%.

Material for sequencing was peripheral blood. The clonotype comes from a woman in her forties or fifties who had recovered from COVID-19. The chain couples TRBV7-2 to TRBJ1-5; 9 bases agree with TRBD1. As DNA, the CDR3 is TGTGCCAGCAGCCCGCGGACAGGGGAGGCTCAGCCCCAGCATTTT. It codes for CASSPRTGEAQPQHF.